These 26 T cell receptor beta chains were all obtained from the same sample, sequenced in a study of CXCR3-negative and CXCR3-positive naive CD8 T cells. Preparation of TRB cDNA libraries relied on 5' RACE carrying UMI labels. TCRdb re-called the 5' RACE reads and catalogs CDR3 proteins one per entry, DNA excluded. The table lists some 48,000 distinct CDR3 sequences. Input material: naive CXCR3- CD8+ T cells from blood. The subset is: CD45RO-CCR7+CD27+CD95- naive CD8+ T cells lacking CXCR3 (TNR3-). These receptors were taken from a human donor in good health. Some clones in this sample may be carry-over from other donors' samples.

The chain recombines TRBV29-1 with TRBJ2-6. The CDR3 consists of 18 residues. Germline CDR1 and CDR2: SQVTM and ANQGSEA. CDR3: CSVEDLNPDSPGANVLNF. The whole variable domain, filled in from reference TRBV29-1 and TRBJ2-6, reads SAVISQKPSRDICQRGTSLTIQCQVDSQVTMMFWYRQQPGQSLTLIATANQGSEATYESGFVIDKFPISRPNLTFSTLTVSNMSPEDSSIYLCSVEDLNPDSPGANVLNFGAGSRLTVL.

The gene calls are TRBV3-1 and TRBJ2-2. The CDR3 loop spans 14 amino acids. Germline-derived CDR1 and CDR2 are LGHDT and YNNKEL (reference sequence). The CDR3 is CASSQGLTGGELFF. Supplemented by reference TRBV3-1 and TRBJ2-2, the full variable domain reads DTAVSQTPKYLVTQMGNDKSIKCEQNLGHDTMYWYKQDSKKFLKIMFSYNNKELIINETVPNRFSPKSPDKAHLNLHINSLELGDSAVYFCASSQGLTGGELFFGEGSRLTVL.

The chain uses TRBV20-1 and TRBJ2-7; TCRdb designates TRBD2, a call that cannot be tested without DNA. CDR3 size: 15 residues. CDR1 DFQATT and CDR2 SNEGSKA come from the germline V gene (reference sequence). This CDR3 is CSARDHIAGDYEQYF.

The chain joins TRBV20-1 to TRBJ2-3. The CDR3 contains 15 residues. Per the germline V gene, CDR1 is DFQATT and CDR2 is SNEGSKA (reference sequence). This CDR3 is CSARVPSRATDTQYF.

This chain joins TRBV5-1 and TRBJ1-1; TCRdb selects TRBD1, and the lack of DNA leaves this call unchecked. From germline, CDR1 is SGHRS and CDR2 YFSETQ. This CDR3 has 17 residues. CDR3 sequence reads: CASSTEGVVMGNTEAFF.

The rearrangement joins TRBV5-5 to TRBJ1-1; there is no DNA to check the TCRdb D call of TRBD1. Per germline, CDR1 SGHKS and CDR2 YYEKEE (reference sequence). The CDR3 has 12 residues. CDR3 region: CASSLKGAEAFF.

CDR3 region: CASSPGVTQGVTQPQHF. The chain has TRBV7-9 and TRBJ1-5; lacking DNA, the TRBD1 call made by TCRdb goes unchecked. The CDR3 is 17 residues long. Germline CDR1 is SEHNR and CDR2 is FQNEAQ (reference sequence).

The chain uses TRBV7-6 and TRBJ2-3. Looked up from germline, CDR1 is SGHVS and CDR2 is FNYEAQ. This CDR3 contains 15 residues. The CDR3: CASSLAPDGADTQYF.

The rearrangement links TRBV9 to TRBJ2-6. This CDR3 has 14 residues. CDR1 and CDR2 (germline): SGDLS, YYNGEE. CDR3 sequence: CASSVYSGANVLTF.

Measured by frequency, this clonotype is medium-sized. The chain couples TRBV9 to TRBJ2-3. The germline V gene encodes CDR1 SGDLS and CDR2 YYNGEE. The CDR3 is 13 amino acids. CDR3 sequence reads: CASSVAGLDTQYF. Drawing the rest from reference TRBV9 and TRBJ2-3, the complete variable domain is DSGVTQTPKHLITATGQRVTLRCSPRSGDLSVYWYQQSLDQGLQFLIQYYNGEERAKGNILERFSAQQFPDLHSELNLSSLELGDSALYFCASSVAGLDTQYFGPGTRLTVL.

The J gene is TRBJ2-7, the V gene TRBV5-6; the D call of TRBD1 rests on TCRdb alone, since no DNA is present to check it. CDR1 is SGHDT and CDR2 is YYEEEE in the germline V gene. This CDR3 contains 20 residues. This chain's CDR3 is CASSFRSVPIQGPFSYEQYF.

V usage is TRBV6-4 and J usage is TRBJ2-4; TCRdb indicates TRBD2, and absent DNA this call remains unverified. The germline V gene encodes CDR1 MRHNA and CDR2 SNTAGT. The CDR3 runs to 17 residues. CDR3 residues: CASRGTSVFPAKNIQYF.

The J gene is TRBJ1-1, the V gene TRBV11-3. Germline CDR1 reads SGHNT; CDR2 reads YENEEA. The CDR3 is made up of 14 amino acids. Here the CDR3 reads CASSLSGPNTEAFF.

CDR3: CASSLTSGGREQYF. The chain recombines TRBV7-9 with TRBJ2-7; absent DNA, TCRdb's TRBD2 call cannot be checked. Germline V gene sequence: CDR1 SEHNR, CDR2 FQNEAQ (reference sequence). This CDR3 spans 14 amino acids. Drawing the rest from reference TRBV7-9 and TRBJ2-7, the complete variable domain is DTGVSQNPRHKITKRGQNVTFRCDPISEHNRLYWYRQTLGQGPEFLTYFQNEAQLEKSRLLSDRFSAERPKGSFSTLEIQRTEQGDSAMYLCASSLTSGGREQYFGPGTRLTVT.

This chain joins TRBV12-3 or TRBV12-4 and TRBJ2-7. The CDR3 is 14 residues long. The CDR3 is CASTYSGKRYEQYF.

The genes are TRBV2 and TRBJ2-3. Germline V gene data show CDR1 as SNHLY and CDR2 as FYNNEI. The CDR3 totals 12 residues. The CDR3 spells CASRSSTDTQYF.

The chain employs TRBV2 and TRBJ1-5; TCRdb selects TRBD1, and the lack of DNA leaves this call unchecked. The germline V gene encodes CDR1 SNHLY and CDR2 FYNNEI. The CDR3 is 15 amino acids. CDR3 region: CASSDRGLSNQPQHF.

The CDR3 is CSVEGLYNEQFF. This chain uses TRBV29-1 with TRBJ2-1. The CDR3 extends over 12 amino acids. Germline V CDR1 and CDR2: SQVTM, ANQGSEA.

This chain links TRBV6-5 with TRBJ2-1; no DNA is available, so the TRBD2 call from TCRdb remains unchecked. The CDR3 sequence is 16 residues long. Germline assignment: CDR1 MNHEY and CDR2 SVGAGI. This chain's CDR3 is CASSYSPSGVGNEQFF.

The chain employs TRBV28 and TRBJ2-3; TCRdb lists TRBD1, though no DNA is available to test this call. Germline loops: CDR1 MDHEN, CDR2 SYDVKM. The CDR3 runs to 14 residues. The CDR3 sequence is CASSPRGRGDTQYF.

This chain uses TRBV20-1 with TRBJ2-3; there is no DNA to check the TCRdb D call of TRBD2. Per germline, CDR1 DFQATT and CDR2 SNEGSKA (reference sequence). There are 14 residues in the CDR3. The CDR3 region is CSARMRVDTDTQYF.

The chain recombines TRBV4-3 with TRBJ1-2; TCRdb indicates TRBD1, and absent DNA this call remains unverified. This CDR3 contains 13 residues. The germline V gene has CDR1 LGHNA and CDR2 YSLEER. This chain's CDR3 is CASSPAQGNGYTF.

This chain links TRBV27 with TRBJ1-2; without DNA, the TCRdb call of TRBD1 cannot be checked. The CDR3 totals 14 residues. CDR1 is MNHEY, CDR2 SMNVEV, per germline (reference sequence). CDR3 region: CASSPQGSGGGYTF.

The chain is built from TRBV7-9 and TRBJ1-5; absent DNA, TCRdb's TRBD1 call cannot be checked. The CDR3 consists of 13 residues. The germline gives CDR1 SEHNR, CDR2 FQNEAQ (reference sequence). The CDR3 region is CASSRQGNQPQHF.

The chain joins TRBV28 to TRBJ2-1. The CDR3 covers 12 residues. The germline gives CDR1 MDHEN, CDR2 SYDVKM. This chain's CDR3 is CASSLKNNEQFF.

CDR3 sequence reads: CSAAGGSSYNEQFF. The chain couples TRBV29-1 to TRBJ2-1; TCRdb's assignment of TRBD2 cannot be checked, as there is no DNA. Germline CDR1 reads SQVTM; CDR2 reads ANQGSEA. CDR3 size: 14 residues.